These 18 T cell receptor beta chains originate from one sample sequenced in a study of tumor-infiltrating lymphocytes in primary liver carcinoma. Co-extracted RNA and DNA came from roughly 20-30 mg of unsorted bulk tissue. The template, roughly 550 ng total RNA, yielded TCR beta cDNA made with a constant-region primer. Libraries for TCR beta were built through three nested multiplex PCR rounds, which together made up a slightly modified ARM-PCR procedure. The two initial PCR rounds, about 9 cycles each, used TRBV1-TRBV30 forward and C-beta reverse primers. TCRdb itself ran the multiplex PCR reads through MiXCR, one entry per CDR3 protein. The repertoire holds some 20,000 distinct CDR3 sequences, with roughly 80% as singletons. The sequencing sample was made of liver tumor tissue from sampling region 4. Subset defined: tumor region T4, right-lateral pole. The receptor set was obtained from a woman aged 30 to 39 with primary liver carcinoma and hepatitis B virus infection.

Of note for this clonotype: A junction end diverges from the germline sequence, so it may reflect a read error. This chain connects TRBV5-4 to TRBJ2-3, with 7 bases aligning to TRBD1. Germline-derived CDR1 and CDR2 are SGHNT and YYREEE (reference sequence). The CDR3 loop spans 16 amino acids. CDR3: CACSLGQGMGTDMQYF. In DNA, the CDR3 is TGTGCCTGCAGCTTGGGGCAGGGCATGGGGACAGATATGCAGTATTTT.

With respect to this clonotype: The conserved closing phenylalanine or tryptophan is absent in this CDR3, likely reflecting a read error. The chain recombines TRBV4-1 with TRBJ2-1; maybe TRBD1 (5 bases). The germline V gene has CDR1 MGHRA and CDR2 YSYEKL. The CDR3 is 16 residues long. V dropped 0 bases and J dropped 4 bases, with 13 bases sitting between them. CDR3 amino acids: CASSQESSTVYNEQFS. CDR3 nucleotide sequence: TGCGCCAGCAGCCAAGAGTCATCGACAGTGTACAATGAGCAGTTCTCC.

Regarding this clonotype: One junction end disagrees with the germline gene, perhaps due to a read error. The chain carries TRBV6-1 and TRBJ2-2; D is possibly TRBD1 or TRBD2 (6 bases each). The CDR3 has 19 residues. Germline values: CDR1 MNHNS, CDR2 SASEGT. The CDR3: CASGETLPGGAANTGKLFF. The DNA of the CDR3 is TGTGCCAGCGGCGAAACCCTTCCCGGGGGCGCCGCGAACACCGGGAAGCTGTTTTTT.

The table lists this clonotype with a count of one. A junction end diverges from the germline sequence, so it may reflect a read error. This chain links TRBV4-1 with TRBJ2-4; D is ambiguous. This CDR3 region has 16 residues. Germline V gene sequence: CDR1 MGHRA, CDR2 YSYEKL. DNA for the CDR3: TGCACCAGCAGCCCAGAGATGAATAGGGATACGAGCAAGTTGTACTTC. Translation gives CTSSPEMNRDTSKLYF.

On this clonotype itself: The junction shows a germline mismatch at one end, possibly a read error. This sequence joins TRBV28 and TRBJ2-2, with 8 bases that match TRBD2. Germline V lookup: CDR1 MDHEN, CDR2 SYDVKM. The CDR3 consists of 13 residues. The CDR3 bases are TGTACCAGCAGTGTGAGCGGGAGCAGGGAGCTGTTTTTT. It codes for CTSSVSGSRELFF.

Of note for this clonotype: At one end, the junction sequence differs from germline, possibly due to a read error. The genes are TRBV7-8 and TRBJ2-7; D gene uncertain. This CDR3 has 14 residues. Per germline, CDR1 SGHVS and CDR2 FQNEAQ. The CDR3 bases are TGTGCCAACAGCGCCCTTCTGTTGCCCCTCGAGCAGTACTTC. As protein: CANSALLLPLEQYF.

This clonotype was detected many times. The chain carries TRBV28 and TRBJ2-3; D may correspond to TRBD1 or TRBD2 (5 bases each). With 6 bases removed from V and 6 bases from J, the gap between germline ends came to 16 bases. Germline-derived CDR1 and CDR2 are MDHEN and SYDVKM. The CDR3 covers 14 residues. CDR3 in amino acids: CASRGLGVMDTQYF. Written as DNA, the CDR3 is TGTGCCAGCAGGGGTCTGGGGGTAATGGATACGCAGTATTTT.

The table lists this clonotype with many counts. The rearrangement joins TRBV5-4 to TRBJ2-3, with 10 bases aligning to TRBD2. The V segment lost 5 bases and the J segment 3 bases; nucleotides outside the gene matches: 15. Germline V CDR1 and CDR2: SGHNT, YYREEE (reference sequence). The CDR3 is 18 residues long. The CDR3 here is CASSNPAASGSRTDTQYF. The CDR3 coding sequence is TGTGCCAGCAGTAACCCGGCGGCTAGCGGGAGTCGGACAGATACGCAGTATTTT.

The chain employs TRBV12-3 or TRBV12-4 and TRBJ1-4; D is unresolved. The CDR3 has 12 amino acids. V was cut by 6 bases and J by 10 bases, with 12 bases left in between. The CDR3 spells CASSLCEGKLFF. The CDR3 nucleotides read TGTGCCAGCAGCCTGTGTGAGGGAAAACTGTTTTTT.

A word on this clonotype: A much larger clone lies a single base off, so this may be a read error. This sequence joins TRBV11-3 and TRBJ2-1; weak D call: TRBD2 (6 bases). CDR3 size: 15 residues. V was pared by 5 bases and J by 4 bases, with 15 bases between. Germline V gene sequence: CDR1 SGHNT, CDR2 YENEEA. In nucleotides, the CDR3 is TGTGCCAGCAGCCTCCGGGACTGGGGTTACAATGAGCAGTTCTTC. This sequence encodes CASSLRDWGYNEQFF.

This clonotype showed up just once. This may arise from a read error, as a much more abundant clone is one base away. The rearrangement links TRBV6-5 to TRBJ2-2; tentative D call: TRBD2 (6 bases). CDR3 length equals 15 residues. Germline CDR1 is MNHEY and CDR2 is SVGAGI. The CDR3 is CASTPNGANTGGLFF. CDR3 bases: TGTGCCAGCACCCCTAACGGAGCGAACACCGGGGGGCTGTTTTTT.

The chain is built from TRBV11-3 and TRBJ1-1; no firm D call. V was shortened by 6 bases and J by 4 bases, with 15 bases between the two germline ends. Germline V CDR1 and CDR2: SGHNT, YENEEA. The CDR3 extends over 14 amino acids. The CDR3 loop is CASSLKVVVTEAFF. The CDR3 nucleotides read TGTGCCAGCAGTTTAAAAGTGGTGGTCACTGAAGCTTTCTTT.

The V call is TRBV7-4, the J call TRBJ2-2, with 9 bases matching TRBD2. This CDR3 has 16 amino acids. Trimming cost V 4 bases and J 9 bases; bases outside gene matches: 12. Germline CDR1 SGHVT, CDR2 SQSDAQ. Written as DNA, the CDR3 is TGTGCCAGCAGCTCCCTGACTAGCGGTAACACGTGGGAGCTGTTTTTT. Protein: CASSSLTSGNTWELFF.

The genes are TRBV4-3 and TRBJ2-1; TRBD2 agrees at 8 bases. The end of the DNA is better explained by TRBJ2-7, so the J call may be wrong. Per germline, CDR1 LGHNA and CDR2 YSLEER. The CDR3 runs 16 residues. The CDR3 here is CASSQNVAGIRDEQYF. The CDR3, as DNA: TGCGCCAGCAGCCAAAACGTAGCGGGAATCAGAGATGAGCAGTACTTC.

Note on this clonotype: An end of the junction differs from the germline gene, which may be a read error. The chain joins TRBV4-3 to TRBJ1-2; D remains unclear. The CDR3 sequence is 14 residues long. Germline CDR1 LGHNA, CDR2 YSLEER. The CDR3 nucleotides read TGCGCCATCAGCGCTGAGTTAGAGATCTACGGCTACACCTTC. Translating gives CAISAELEIYGYTF.

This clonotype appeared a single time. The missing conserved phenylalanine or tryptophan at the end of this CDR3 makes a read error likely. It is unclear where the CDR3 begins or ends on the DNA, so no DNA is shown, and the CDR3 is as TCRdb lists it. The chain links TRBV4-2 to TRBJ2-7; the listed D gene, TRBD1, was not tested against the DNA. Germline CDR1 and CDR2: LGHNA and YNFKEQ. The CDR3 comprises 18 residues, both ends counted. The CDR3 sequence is CANSQEHLGQGGPRERYL.

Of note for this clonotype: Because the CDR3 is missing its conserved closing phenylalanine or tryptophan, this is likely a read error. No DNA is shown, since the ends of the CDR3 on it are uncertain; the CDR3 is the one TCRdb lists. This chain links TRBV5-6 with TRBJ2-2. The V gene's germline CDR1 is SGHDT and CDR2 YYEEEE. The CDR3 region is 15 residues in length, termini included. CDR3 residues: CASSLAPIVTGELLS.

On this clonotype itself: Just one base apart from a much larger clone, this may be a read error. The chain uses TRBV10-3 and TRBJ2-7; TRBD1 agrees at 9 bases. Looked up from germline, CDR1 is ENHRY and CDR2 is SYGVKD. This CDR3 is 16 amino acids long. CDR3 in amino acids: CTISEWTGDTTYEQYF. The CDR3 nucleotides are TGTACCATCAGTGAGTGGACAGGGGACACGACCTACGAGCAGTACTTC.